This T cell receptor beta chain was retrieved from a study of T cell responses to AZD1222 COVID-19 vaccine listed by TCRdb under 2021. Study-wide context: A total of 233 trial participants underwent TCR sequencing, of whom around 200 received two doses of AZD1222 and some 26 received two doses of the MenACWY control vaccine. Trial participants were enrolled by age into subgroups of 18-55, 56-69 and 70-plus years, and around 150, 29 and 61 TCR-sequenced participants, respectively, were included in these subgroups. Study-level results and caveats: Participants were mostly white British, with more females than males. The authors suggested clonal diversity may have been underestimated. Because no samples from the day 14 peak response were available, repertoires could be characterized only after the peak T cell response. Epitopes outside the regions mutated in the B.1.351 and B.1.1.7 variants were reportedly recognized by nearly half of the unique spike-specific TCRs. The 56-69-year group was small, and its depth increase did not reach significance, likely because of low power. Vaccine-associated CD4 TCRs spanned the whole spike protein, with dominant responses in regions 160-218 and 743-854. Conclusions about previously exposed vaccinees are limited, since just six AZD1222 recipients were seropositive for SARS-CoV-2 at baseline. After two AZD1222 doses, both the breadth and the depth of spike-specific TCRs were significantly higher than at day 0 and than in MenACWY recipients.

The time point tag for this specimen amounts to: about 28 days (+/-7) after the second vaccine dose. AZD1222 recipients whose second dose came at about 4 weeks and those whose second dose came at about 12 weeks were combined into one group, since spike-specific TCR depth and breadth did not differ between the two schedules. Vaccinee samples came from UK trials COV001 and COV002, including a single-blind randomized controlled phase 2/3 trial of AZD1222 (ChAdOx1 nCoV-19) in healthy adults. For TCRbeta chain sequencing, PBMC samples were collected from trial participants at day 0 and at day 28 after the second dose. In the germline V gene (reference sequence), CDR1 corresponds to SSHAT and CDR2 to FNYEAQ. Its CDR3 holds 16 amino acids, cysteine through phenylalanine. Only the CDR3 part of the read is kept: 48 bases, read in frame from the first base. The CDR3 regions of human TCRbeta chains were analyzed by immunosequencing. Regarding the original processing steps: TCRs in the repertoires were matched against a reference library of SARS-CoV-2-specific TCRs that had been generated with the MIRA antigen-specificity platform. Breadth was defined as the fraction of unique TCRs that were SARS-CoV-2-associated. Depth was defined as the fraction of total T cells that were SARS-CoV-2-associated. Using the MIRA data, each spike-specific TCR was mapped to the spike region that the TCR reacts to and placed in a CD4 or CD8 class. Log10-transformed breadth and depth values were compared by one-way ANOVA with Sidak's multiple comparisons tests. Imported from immuneACCESS, the table was reduced by TCRdb to in-frame sequences with V and J called. These copies leave out some clones; in studies compared against another copy, an unresolved V gene accounts for under half, and the cause of the remainder is not known. Clone size and V and J calls were adopted from that table, with D and trimming inferred from the DNA. Counted in this sample were approximately 110,000 clones; approximately 92% of them appeared once. The ten biggest clones cover around 8.2% of the sample.

About this clone itself: Its recognized antigen is unknown. A junction boundary mismatches the germline segment, possibly from a read error.

The chain was built from TRBV7-7 and TRBJ2-2; the D gene is possibly TRBD1, with 5 bases matching. The sequencing used peripheral blood, collected 28 days after the second AZD1222 dose. The receptor comes from an adult who received the AZD1222 COVID-19 vaccine. CDR3 protein: CASSLGSGIVAGELFF. The nucleotide sequence reads TGTGCTAGCAGCTTAGGTTCAGGGATTGTTGCTGGGGAGCTGTTTTTT.